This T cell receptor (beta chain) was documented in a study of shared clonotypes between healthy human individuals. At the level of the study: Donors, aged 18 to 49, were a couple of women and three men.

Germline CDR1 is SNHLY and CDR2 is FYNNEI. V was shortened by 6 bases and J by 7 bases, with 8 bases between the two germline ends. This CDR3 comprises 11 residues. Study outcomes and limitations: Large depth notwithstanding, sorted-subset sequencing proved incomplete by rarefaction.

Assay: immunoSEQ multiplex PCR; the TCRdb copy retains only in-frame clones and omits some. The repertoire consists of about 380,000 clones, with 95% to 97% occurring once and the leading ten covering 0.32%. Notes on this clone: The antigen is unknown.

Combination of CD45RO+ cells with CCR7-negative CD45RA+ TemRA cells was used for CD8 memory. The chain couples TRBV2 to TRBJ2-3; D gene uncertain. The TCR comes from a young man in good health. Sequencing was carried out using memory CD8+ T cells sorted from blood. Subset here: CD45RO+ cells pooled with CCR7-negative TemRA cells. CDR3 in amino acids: CASRDLHTQYF. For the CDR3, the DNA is TGTGCCAGCAGGGACCTGCATACGCAGTATTTT.